The entry below describes one T cell receptor beta chain. What it binds is unknown. Germline-derived CDR1 and CDR2 are SGHKS and YYEKEE (reference sequence). V was clipped by 5 bases and J by 1 base, with 19 bases between them. This CDR3 is built from 16 residues. The source of the sample is a study of blood T cells in healthy people across ages. Notes on the study in general: Changes seen in expanded clonotypes were possibly confounded by donor CMV status left unknown.

Extracted total RNA amounted to at least 5.5 micrograms for each sample. Together with a sample-barcoded 5' primer, a J-beta primer mix was included in a second PCR lasting about 6 to 11 cycles. TCRdb re-called the 5' RACE reads with MiXCR, one entry per CDR3 protein. Of over 750,000 distinct CDR3 sequences listed, roughly 25% were seen once; the top ten hold under 9.5%. These sequences were also reported in another study, on T cells of mothers and their children. As that study records: In this cohort, donors were three healthy Caucasian mothers plus their six children. Compared with unrelated pairs, related mother-child pairs had slightly higher, non-significant overlap.

The TCR originated in a boy aged 5-17 years in good health. The sample taken for sequencing was blood. The chain is built from TRBV5-5 and TRBJ2-7; the D is unclear. This CDR3 is CASSLHTVDLSYEQYF. In nucleotides, the CDR3 is TGTGCCAGCAGTTTACACACGGTGGACCTTTCCTACGAGCAGTACTTC.